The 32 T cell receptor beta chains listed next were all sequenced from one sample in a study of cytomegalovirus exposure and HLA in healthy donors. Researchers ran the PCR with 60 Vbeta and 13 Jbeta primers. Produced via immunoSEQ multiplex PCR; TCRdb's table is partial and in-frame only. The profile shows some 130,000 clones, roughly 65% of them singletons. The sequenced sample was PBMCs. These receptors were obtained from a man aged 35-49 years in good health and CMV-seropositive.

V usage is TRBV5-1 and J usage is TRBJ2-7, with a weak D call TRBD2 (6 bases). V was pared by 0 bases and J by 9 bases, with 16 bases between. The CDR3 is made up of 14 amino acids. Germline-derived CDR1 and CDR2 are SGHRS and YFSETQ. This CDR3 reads CASSLARGPAGQYF. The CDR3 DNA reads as TGCGCCAGCAGCTTGGCGCGGGGACCCGCGGGGCAGTACTTC. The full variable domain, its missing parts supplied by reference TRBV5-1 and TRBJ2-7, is KAGVTQTPRYLIKTRGQQVTLSCSPISGHRSVSWYQQTPGQGLQFLFEYFSETQRNKGNFPGRFSGRQFSNSRSEMNVSTLELGDSALYLCASSLARGPAGQYFGPGTRLTVT.

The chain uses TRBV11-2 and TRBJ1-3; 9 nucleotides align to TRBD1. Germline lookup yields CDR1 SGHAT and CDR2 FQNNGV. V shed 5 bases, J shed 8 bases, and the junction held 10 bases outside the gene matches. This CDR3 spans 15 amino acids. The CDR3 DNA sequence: TGTGCCAGCAGCGACCGGGACAGGGTGGGCTACACCATATATTTT. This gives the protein CASSDRDRVGYTIYF.

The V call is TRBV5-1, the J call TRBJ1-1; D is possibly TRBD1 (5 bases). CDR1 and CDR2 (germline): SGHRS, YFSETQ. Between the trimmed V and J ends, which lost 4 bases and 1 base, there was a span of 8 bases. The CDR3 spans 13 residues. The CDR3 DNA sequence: TGCGCCAGCAGCCTAGGGGAGAACACTGAAGCTTTCTTT. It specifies CASSLGENTEAFF.

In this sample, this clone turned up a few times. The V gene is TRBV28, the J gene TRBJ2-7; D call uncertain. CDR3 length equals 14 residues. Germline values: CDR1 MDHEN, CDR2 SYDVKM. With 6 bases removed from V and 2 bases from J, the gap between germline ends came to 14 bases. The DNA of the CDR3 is TGTGCCAGCAGAACCGTCTTTGGGCCCTACGAGCAGTACTTC. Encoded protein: CASRTVFGPYEQYF.

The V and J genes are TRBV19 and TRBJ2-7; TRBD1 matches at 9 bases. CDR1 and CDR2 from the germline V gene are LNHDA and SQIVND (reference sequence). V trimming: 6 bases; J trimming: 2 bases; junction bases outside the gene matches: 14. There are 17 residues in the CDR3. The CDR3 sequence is CASSLKGQGFNTYEQYF. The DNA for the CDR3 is TGTGCCAGTAGCCTAAAGGGACAGGGATTCAATACCTACGAGCAGTACTTC.

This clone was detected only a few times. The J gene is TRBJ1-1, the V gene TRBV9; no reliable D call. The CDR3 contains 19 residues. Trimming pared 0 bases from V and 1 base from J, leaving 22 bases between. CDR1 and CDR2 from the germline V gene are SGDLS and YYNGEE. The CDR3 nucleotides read TGTGCCAGCAGCGTAGGGGTCAGAGGCACCGCCGCCAAGAACACTGAAGCTTTCTTT. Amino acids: CASSVGVRGTAAKNTEAFF. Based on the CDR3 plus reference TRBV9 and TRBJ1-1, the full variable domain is DSGVTQTPKHLITATGQRVTLRCSPRSGDLSVYWYQQSLDQGLQFLIQYYNGEERAKGNILERFSAQQFPDLHSELNLSSLELGDSALYFCASSVGVRGTAAKNTEAFFGQGTRLTVV.

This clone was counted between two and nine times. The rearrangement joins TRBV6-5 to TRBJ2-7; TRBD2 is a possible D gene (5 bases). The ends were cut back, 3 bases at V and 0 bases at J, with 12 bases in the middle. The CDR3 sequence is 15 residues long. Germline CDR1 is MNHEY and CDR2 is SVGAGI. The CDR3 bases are TGTGCCAGCAGTTATTACCGGGAAAGCTCCTACGAGCAGTACTTC. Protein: CASSYYRESSYEQYF.

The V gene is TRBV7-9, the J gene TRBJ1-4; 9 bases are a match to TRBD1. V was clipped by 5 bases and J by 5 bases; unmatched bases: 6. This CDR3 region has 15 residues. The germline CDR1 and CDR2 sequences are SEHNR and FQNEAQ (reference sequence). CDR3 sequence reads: CASSDGQGWNEKLFF. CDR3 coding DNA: TGTGCCAGCAGCGACGGACAGGGGTGGAATGAAAAACTGTTTTTT.

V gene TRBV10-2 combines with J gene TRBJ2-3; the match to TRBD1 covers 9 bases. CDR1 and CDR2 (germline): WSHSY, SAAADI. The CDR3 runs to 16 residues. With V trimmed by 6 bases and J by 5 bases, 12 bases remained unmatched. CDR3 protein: CASSEPRTGERDTQYF. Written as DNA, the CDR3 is TGCGCCAGCAGCGAGCCGCGGACAGGGGAGAGAGATACGCAGTATTTT.

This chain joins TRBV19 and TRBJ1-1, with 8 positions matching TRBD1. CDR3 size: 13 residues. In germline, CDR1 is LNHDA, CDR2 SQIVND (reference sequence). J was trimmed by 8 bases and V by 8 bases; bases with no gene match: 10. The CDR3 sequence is CASSLTRDREAFF. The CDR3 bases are TGTGCCAGTTCATTGACCCGGGACAGGGAAGCTTTCTTT.

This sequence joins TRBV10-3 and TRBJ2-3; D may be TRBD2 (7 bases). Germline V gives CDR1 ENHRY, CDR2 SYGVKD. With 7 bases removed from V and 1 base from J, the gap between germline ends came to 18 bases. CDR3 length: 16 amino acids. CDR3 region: CAITGGPSGRTDTQYF. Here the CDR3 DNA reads TGTGCCATCACCGGGGGGCCATCCGGGCGCACAGATACGCAGTATTTT.

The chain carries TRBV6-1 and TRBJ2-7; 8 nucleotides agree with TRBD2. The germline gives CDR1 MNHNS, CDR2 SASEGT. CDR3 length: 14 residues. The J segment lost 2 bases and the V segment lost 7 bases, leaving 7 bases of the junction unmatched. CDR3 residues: CASMPPAGAYEQYF. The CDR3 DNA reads TGTGCCAGCATGCCCCCAGCGGGGGCCTACGAGCAGTACTTC.

This CDR3 reads CASSHGSAAGNEQFF. In nucleotides, the CDR3 is TGTGCCAGCAGTCACGGGTCAGCGGCGGGCAATGAGCAGTTCTTC. The rearrangement uses TRBV28 and TRBJ2-1; perhaps TRBD2 as D (5 bases). CDR1 is MDHEN and CDR2 is SYDVKM in the germline V gene. The V and J ends lost 5 bases and 6 bases respectively, with 17 bases between them. The length of the CDR3 is 15 residues.

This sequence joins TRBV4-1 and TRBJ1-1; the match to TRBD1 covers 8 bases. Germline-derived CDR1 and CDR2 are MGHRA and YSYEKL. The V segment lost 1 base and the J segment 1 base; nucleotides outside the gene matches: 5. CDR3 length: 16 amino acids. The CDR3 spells CASSQGRGQGNTEAFF. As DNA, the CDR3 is TGCGCCAGCAGCCAAGGTCGTGGACAGGGGAACACTGAAGCTTTCTTT.

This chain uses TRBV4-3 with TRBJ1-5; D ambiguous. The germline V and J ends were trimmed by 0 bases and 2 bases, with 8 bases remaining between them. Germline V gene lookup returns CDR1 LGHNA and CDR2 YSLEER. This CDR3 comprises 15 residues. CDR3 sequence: CASSQDKAGNQPQHF. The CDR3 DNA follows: TGCGCCAGCAGCCAAGATAAAGCTGGCAATCAGCCCCAGCATTTT.

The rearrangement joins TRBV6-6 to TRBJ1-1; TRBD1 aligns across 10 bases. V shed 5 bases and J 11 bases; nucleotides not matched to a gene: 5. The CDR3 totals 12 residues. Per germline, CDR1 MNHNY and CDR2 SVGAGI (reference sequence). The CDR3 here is CASSRQGARAFF. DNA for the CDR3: TGTGCCAGCAGTCGACAGGGGGCGCGGGCTTTCTTT.

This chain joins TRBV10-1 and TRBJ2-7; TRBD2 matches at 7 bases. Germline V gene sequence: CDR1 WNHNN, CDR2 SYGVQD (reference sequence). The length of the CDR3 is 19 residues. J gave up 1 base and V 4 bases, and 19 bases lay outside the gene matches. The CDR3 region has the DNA TGCGCCAGCAGTGGGGGCCGGGGGGAGCCGATGACTTATTCCTACGAGCAGTACTTC. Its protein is CASSGGRGEPMTYSYEQYF.

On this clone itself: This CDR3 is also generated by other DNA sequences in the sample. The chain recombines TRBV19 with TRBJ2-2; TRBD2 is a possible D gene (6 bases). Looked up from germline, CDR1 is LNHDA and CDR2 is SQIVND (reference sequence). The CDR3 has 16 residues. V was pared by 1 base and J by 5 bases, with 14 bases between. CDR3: CASSIGQGGRTGELFF. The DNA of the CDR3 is TGTGCCAGTAGTATAGGTCAGGGAGGAAGGACCGGGGAGCTGTTTTTT.

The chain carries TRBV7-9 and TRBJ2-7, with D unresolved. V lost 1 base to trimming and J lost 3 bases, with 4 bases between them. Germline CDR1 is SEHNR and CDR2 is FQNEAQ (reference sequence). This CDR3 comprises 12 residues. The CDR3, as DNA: TGTGCCAGCAGCTTAGTCGTCTACGAGCAGTACTTC. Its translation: CASSLVVYEQYF.

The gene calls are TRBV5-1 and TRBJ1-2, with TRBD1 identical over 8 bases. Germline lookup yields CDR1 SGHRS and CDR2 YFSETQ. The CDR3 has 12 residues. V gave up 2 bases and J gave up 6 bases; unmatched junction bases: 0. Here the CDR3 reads CASSLQGDGYTF. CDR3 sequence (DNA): TGCGCCAGCAGCTTACAGGGGGATGGCTACACCTTC.

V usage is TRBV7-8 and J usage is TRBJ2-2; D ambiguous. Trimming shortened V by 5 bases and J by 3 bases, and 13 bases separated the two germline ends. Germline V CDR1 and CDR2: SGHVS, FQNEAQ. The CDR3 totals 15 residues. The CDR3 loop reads CASSHAASYTGELFF. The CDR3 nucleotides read TGTGCCAGCAGCCATGCGGCTTCTTACACCGGGGAGCTGTTTTTT.

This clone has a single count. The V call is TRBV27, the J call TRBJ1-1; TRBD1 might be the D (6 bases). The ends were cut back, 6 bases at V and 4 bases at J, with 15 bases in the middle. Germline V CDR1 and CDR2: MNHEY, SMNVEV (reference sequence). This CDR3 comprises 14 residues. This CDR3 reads CASRLQGDGTEAFF. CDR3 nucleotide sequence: TGTGCCAGCAGGCTACAGGGAGATGGCACTGAAGCTTTCTTT.

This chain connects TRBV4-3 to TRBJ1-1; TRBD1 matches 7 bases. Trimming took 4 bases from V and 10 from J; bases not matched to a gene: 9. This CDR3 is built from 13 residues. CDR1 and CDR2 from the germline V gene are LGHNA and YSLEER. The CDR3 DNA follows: TGCGCCAGCAGCCCCGACAGGGCGACGGCAGCTTTCTTT. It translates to CASSPDRATAAFF.

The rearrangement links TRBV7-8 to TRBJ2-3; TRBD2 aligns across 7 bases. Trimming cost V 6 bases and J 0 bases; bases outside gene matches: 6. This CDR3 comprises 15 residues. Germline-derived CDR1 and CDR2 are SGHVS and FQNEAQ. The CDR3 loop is CASRSHSGSTDTQYF. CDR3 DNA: TGTGCCAGCAGGAGTCATAGCGGGAGCACAGATACGCAGTATTTT. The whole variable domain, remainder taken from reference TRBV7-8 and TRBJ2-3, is GAGVSQSPRYKVAKRGQDVALRCDPISGHVSLFWYQQALGQGPEFLTYFQNEAQLDKSGLPSDRFFAERPEGSVSTLKIQRTQQEDSAVYLCASRSHSGSTDTQYFGPGTRLTVL.

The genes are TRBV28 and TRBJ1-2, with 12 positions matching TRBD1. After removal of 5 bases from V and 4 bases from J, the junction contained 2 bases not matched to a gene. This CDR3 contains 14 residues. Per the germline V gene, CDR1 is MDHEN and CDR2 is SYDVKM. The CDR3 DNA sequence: TGTGCCAGCAGTAAGGGACAGGGGGCCTATGGCTACACCTTC. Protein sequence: CASSKGQGAYGYTF.

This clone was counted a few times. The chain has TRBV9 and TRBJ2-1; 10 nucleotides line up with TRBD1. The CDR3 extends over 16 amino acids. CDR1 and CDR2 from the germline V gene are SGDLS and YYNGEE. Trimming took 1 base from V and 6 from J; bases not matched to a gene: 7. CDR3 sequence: CASSVRTGGILNEQFF. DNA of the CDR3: TGTGCCAGCAGCGTAAGGACAGGGGGAATTCTCAATGAGCAGTTCTTC.

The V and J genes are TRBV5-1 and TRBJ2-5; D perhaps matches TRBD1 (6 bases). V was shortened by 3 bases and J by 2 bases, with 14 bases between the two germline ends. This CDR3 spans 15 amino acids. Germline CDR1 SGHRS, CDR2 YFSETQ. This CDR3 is CASSSNGQFQETQYF. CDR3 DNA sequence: TGCGCCAGCAGCTCAAACGGACAGTTTCAAGAGACCCAGTACTTC.

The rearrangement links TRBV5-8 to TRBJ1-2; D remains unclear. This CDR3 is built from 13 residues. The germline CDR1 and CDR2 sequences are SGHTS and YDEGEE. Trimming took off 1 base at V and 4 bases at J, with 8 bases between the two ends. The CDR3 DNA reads TGTGCCAGCAGCTTGACCCGGAGCTATGGCTACACCTTC. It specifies CASSLTRSYGYTF.

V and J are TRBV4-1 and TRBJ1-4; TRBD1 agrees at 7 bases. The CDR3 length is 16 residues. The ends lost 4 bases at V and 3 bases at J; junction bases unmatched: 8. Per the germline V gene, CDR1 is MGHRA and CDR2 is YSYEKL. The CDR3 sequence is CASSPNSDRANEKLFF. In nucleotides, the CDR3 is TGCGCCAGCAGCCCAAACAGCGACAGGGCTAATGAAAAACTGTTTTTT.

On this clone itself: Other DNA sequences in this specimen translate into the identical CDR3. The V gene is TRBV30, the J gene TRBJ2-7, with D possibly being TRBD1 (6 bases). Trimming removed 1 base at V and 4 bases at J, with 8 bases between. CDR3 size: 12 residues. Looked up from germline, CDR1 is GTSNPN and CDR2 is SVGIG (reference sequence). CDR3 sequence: CAWSATGYEQYF. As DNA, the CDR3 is TGTGCCTGGAGTGCGACAGGTTACGAGCAGTACTTC.

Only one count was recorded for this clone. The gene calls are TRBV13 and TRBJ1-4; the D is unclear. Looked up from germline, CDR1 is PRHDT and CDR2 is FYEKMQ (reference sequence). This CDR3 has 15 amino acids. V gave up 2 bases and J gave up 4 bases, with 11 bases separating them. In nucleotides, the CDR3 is TGTGCCAGCAGCTTATCCAGAAGACTTAATGAAAAACTGTTTTTT. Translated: CASSLSRRLNEKLFF.

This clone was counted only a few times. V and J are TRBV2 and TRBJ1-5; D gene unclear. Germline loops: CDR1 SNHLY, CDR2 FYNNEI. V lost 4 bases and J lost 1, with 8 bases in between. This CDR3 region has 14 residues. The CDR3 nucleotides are TGTGCCAGCAGTGGTGAGGTGAGCAATCAGCCCCAGCATTTT. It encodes CASSGEVSNQPQHF. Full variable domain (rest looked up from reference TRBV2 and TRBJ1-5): EPEVTQTPSHQVTQMGQEVILRCVPISNHLYFYWYRQILGQKVEFLVSFYNNEISEKSEIFDDQFSVERPDGSNFTLKIRSTKLEDSAMYFCASSGEVSNQPQHFGDGTRLSIL.